This TCR beta chain stems from a study of graft-versus-host responses after intestinal transplantation. Study in general: Anti-thymocyte globulin induction preceded about 3 years of tacrolimus and steroid maintenance in all recipients.

Findings and caveats of the study: HvG clone declines early post-transplant were associated with peak circulating GvH levels. There were GvH clones found in recipient marrow, and some of them appeared first in ileum or blood.

Comments on this clone: Its antigen remains unknown.

CDR3 length equals 16 residues. Germline V gene sequence: CDR1 MDHEN, CDR2 SYDVKM. V gave up 5 bases and J gave up 7 bases, with 22 bases separating them. Data came from immunoSEQ multiplex PCR; TCRdb stores just in-frame clones and leaves some out. This table holds more than 65,000 clones, 94% found once. The sequencing used unstimulated CD8+ T cells sorted from spleen or lymph node cells, collected before intestinal transplant. This receptor was obtained from a human donor who received an intestinal transplant. The chain links TRBV28 to TRBJ2-3; tentatively, D is TRBD1 (5 bases). As DNA, the CDR3 is TGTGCCAGCAGTCTCCATCCACGGGCAGGGCGAAATACGCAGTATTTT. Protein sequence: CASSLHPRAGRNTQYF.